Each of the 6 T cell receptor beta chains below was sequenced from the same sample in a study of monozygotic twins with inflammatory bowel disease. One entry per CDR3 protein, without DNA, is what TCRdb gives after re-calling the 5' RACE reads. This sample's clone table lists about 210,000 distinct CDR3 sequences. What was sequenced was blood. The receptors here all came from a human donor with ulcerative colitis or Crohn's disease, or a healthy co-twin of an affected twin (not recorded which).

Here the CDR3 reads CSARDYKGAPYNEQFF. This chain uses TRBV20-1 with TRBJ2-1; TCRdb returns TRBD1, unconfirmable since there is no DNA. CDR1 is DFQATT, CDR2 SNEGSKA, per germline (reference sequence). This CDR3 region has 16 residues.

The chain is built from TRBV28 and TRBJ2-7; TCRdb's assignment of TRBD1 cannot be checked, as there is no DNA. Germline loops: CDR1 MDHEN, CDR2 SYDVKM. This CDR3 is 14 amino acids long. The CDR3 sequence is CASSPPGQNYEQYF.

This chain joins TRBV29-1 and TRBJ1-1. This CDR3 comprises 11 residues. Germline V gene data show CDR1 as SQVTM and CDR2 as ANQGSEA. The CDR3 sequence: CSAYTYTEAFF.

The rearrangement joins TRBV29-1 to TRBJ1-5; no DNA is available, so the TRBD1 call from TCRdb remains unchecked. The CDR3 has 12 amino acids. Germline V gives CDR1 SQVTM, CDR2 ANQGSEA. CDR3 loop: CSVGAGDQPQHF.

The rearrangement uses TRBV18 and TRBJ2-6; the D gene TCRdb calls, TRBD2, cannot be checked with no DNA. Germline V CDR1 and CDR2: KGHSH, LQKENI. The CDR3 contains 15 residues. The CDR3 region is CASSQVPSGANVLTF.

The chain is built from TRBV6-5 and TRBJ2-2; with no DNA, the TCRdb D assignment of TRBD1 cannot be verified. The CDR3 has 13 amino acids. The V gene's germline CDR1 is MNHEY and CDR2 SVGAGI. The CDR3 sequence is CASRAGGTGELFF.